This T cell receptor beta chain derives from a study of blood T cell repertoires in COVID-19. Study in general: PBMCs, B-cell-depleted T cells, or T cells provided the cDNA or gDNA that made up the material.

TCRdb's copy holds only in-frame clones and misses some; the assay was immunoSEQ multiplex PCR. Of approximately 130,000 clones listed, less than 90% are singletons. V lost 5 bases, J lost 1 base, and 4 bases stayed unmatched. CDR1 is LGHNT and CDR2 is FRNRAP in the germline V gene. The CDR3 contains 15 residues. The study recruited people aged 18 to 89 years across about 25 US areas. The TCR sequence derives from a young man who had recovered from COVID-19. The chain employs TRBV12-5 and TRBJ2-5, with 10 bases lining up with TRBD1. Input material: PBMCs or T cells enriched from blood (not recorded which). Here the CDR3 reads CASGPGQGLQETQYF. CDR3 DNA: TGTGCTAGTGGTCCGGGACAGGGGCTCCAAGAGACCCAGTACTTC. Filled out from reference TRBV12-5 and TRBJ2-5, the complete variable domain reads DARVTQTPRHKVTEMGQEVTMRCQPILGHNTVFWYRQTMMQGLELLAYFRNRAPLDDSGMPKDRFSAEMPDATLATLKIQPSEPRDSAVYFCASGPGQGLQETQYFGPGTRLLVL.